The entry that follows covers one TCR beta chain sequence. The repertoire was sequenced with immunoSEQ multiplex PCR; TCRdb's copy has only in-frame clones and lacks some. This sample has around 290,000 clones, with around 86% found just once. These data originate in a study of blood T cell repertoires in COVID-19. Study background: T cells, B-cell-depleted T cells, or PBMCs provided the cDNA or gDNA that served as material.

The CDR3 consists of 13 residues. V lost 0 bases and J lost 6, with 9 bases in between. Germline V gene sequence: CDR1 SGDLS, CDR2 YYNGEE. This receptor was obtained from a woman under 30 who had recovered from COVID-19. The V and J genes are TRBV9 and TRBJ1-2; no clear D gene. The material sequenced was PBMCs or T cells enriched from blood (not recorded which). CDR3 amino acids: CASSVASSDGYTF. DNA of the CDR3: TGTGCCAGCAGCGTAGCGTCATCAGATGGCTACACCTTC.